These 10 T cell receptor beta chains were all obtained from the same sample, sequenced in a study of T cell responses to AZD1222 COVID-19 vaccine. Some clones are missing from TCRdb's copy, which holds only in-frame ones; the method was immunoSEQ multiplex PCR. The sample shows about 140,000 clones, around 93% of them seen only once. The source was peripheral blood, collected on day 0 of AZD1222 vaccination. Receptors were obtained from an adult in good health.

The chain is built from TRBV2 and TRBJ2-1, with D unresolved. Germline V gives CDR1 SNHLY, CDR2 FYNNEI. V lost 10 bases and J 6 bases, leaving 19 bases between the germline ends. This CDR3 has 14 residues. The CDR3 loop reads CATHSEPRGNEQFF. The CDR3 DNA reads TGTGCCACCCACTCCGAACCGCGCGGCAATGAGCAGTTCTTC.

The rearrangement links TRBV12-5 to TRBJ2-2; TRBD1 aligns across 11 bases. V dropped 2 bases and J dropped 7; count of bases not matched to a gene: 3. This CDR3 is built from 15 residues. Per germline, CDR1 LGHNT and CDR2 FRNRAP. DNA for the CDR3: TGTGCTAGTGGTTTGTGGACAGGGGGCATCGGGGAGCTGTTTTTT. It codes for CASGLWTGGIGELFF.

V and J are TRBV12-3 or TRBV12-4 and TRBJ2-7; 7 positions match TRBD1. The CDR3 is 12 residues long. V gave up 6 bases and J gave up 6 bases; unmatched junction bases: 5. CDR3 DNA sequence: TGTGCCAGCAGATTAAACAGGGGCGAGCAGTACTTC. Protein sequence: CASRLNRGEQYF.

The chain recombines TRBV11-2 with TRBJ1-1; D may be TRBD1 (5 bases). The V and J ends lost 5 bases and 1 base respectively, with 17 bases between them. CDR1 is SGHAT and CDR2 is FQNNGV in the germline V gene. The CDR3 has 16 amino acids. Here the CDR3 reads CASSQEPGLTNTEAFF. CDR3 coding DNA: TGTGCCAGCAGCCAGGAACCGGGACTCACGAACACTGAAGCTTTCTTT.

V usage is TRBV13 and J usage is TRBJ1-1, with TRBD1 identical over 10 bases. The CDR3 contains 17 residues. Germline V gene lookup returns CDR1 PRHDT and CDR2 FYEKMQ (reference sequence). The trim removed 4 bases at V and 4 bases at J, leaving 12 bases unmatched. CDR3 amino acids: CASSWGQGMGSSTEAFF. CDR3 nucleotide sequence: TGTGCCAGCAGCTGGGGACAGGGGATGGGAAGTAGCACTGAAGCTTTCTTT. The full variable domain, with the rest looked up from reference TRBV13 and TRBJ1-1, is AAGVIQSPRHLIKEKRETATLKCYPIPRHDTVYWYQQGPGQDPQFLISFYEKMQSDKGSIPDRFSAQQFSDYHSELNMSSLELGDSALYFCASSWGQGMGSSTEAFFGQGTRLTVV.

The V call is TRBV3-1 (or the pseudogene TRBV3-2), the J call TRBJ1-1, with D possibly TRBD1 on 5 matching bases. The germline V gene has CDR1 LGHDT and CDR2 YNNKEL (reference sequence). V lost 8 bases and J 1 base, leaving 11 bases between the germline ends. This CDR3 is built from 13 residues. The CDR3 region is CASRAGWNTEAFF. The CDR3 DNA reads TGTGCCAGCCGGGCAGGGTGGAACACTGAAGCTTTCTTT.

The chain couples TRBV28 to TRBJ1-5; D unresolved. This CDR3 has 12 residues. Per germline, CDR1 MDHEN and CDR2 SYDVKM. V dropped 10 bases and J dropped 6 bases, with 13 bases sitting between them. The CDR3 loop is CATLTGGQPQHF. CDR3 coding DNA: TGTGCCACGCTGACGGGAGGTCAGCCCCAGCATTTT.

The J gene is TRBJ1-4, the V gene TRBV4-3; D gene uncertain. This CDR3 is 15 amino acids long. Germline V gene data show CDR1 as LGHNA and CDR2 as YSLEER. V lost 0 bases and J lost 5, with 10 bases in between. CDR3 coding DNA: TGCGCCAGCAGCCAAGACCTAAACCCCAATGAAAAACTGTTTTTT. Translation gives CASSQDLNPNEKLFF.

The V call is TRBV10-3, the J call TRBJ1-2; no definite D call. There are 15 residues in the CDR3. Trimming took 4 bases from V and 2 from J, leaving 14 bases between them. CDR1 is ENHRY, CDR2 SYGVKD, per germline. The CDR3 region is CAISAMPAGNYGYTF. In nucleotides, the CDR3 is TGTGCCATCAGTGCCATGCCGGCAGGCAACTATGGCTACACCTTC.

The rearrangement links TRBV7-6 to TRBJ1-3; a weak D match, TRBD1 (5 bases). Germline V gene sequence: CDR1 SGHVS, CDR2 FNYEAQ. CDR3 size: 14 residues. V was shortened by 5 bases and J by 1 base, with 9 bases between the two germline ends. CDR3 coding DNA: TGTGCCAGCAGCCCCCGGGGGTCTGGAAACACCATATATTTT. Translated, it gives CASSPRGSGNTIYF.